A selection of T cell receptor beta chains follows, all from one sample in a study of CD8+CD57+ T cells in acquired aplastic anemia. MiXCR was run by TCRdb on the reads, yielding one entry per CDR3 protein. The profile covers over 150,000 distinct CDR3 sequences, with just over 50% appearing a single time and 9.5% to 15% taken by the ten largest. Sequencing input: sorted CD4+, CD8+, or CD8+CD57+ T cells (not recorded which) from PBMCs. The receptors were gathered from a human donor with aplastic anemia. Each CDR3 is given with its conserved first and last residue. Fields, in order: D gene, V gene, J gene, clone size, CDR3 protein, CDR3 DNA. A D gene is named only where the DNA matches it firmly. A clone size is listed for some rows: how often the clone was seen (once, few, many), or a class if it is expanded.

D gene: NA
V gene: TRBV19
J gene: TRBJ2-3
clone size: NA
CDR3 protein: CASSREITDTQYF
CDR3 DNA: TGTGCCAGTAGTAGGGAGATCACAGATACGCAGTATTTT

D gene: TRBD1
V gene: TRBV29-1
J gene: TRBJ2-2
clone size: NA
CDR3 protein: CSVGQGAGAVTGELFF
CDR3 DNA: TGCAGCGTCGGACAGGGGGCGGGGGCCGTCACCGGGGAGCTGTTTTTT

D gene: NA
V gene: TRBV10-3
J gene: TRBJ1-3
clone size: NA
CDR3 protein: CAISESWQGIGGNTIYF
CDR3 DNA: TGTGCCATCAGTGAGTCTTGGCAGGGCATTGGTGGAAACACCATATATTTT

D gene: NA
V gene: TRBV5-1
J gene: TRBJ2-6
clone size: NA
CDR3 protein: CASSFGPPLPFSGANVLTF
CDR3 DNA: TGCGCCAGCAGCTTTGGACCGCCACTGCCCTTCTCTGGGGCCAACGTCCTGACTTTC

D gene: NA
V gene: TRBV20-1
J gene: TRBJ2-1
clone size: NA
CDR3 protein: CSAGSQRGGYNEQFF
CDR3 DNA: TGCAGTGCGGGCTCCCAGCGTGGCGGATACAATGAGCAGTTCTTC

D gene: TRBD2
V gene: TRBV10-3
J gene: TRBJ2-1
clone size: NA
CDR3 protein: CAISDRTSGSREQFF
CDR3 DNA: TGTGCCATCAGTGATAGGACTAGCGGGAGCCGGGAGCAGTTCTTC

D gene: NA
V gene: TRBV12-3/TRBV12-4
J gene: TRBJ1-4
clone size: many
CDR3 protein: CASSRGGEKLFF
CDR3 DNA: TGTGCCAGCAGTCGGGGGGGGGAAAAACTGTTTTTT

D gene: NA
V gene: TRBV7-2
J gene: TRBJ1-3
clone size: NA
CDR3 protein: CASSSSADDTIYF
CDR3 DNA: TGTGCCAGCAGCTCCTCCGCCGACGACACCATATATTTT

D gene: NA
V gene: TRBV5-4
J gene: TRBJ2-1
clone size: many
CDR3 protein: CASSLDGGASYNEQFF
CDR3 DNA: TGTGCCAGCAGCTTGGACGGCGGGGCCTCCTACAATGAGCAGTTCTTC

D gene: NA
V gene: TRBV5-1
J gene: TRBJ1-2
clone size: NA
CDR3 protein: CASSLGTVSYGYTF
CDR3 DNA: TGCGCCAGCAGCTTGGGGACAGTATCCTATGGCTACACCTTC

D gene: NA
V gene: TRBV7-2
J gene: TRBJ2-5
clone size: NA
CDR3 protein: CASSAGGAQYF
CDR3 DNA: TGTGCCAGCAGCGCAGGGGGGGCCCAGTACTTC

D gene: NA
V gene: TRBV3-1
J gene: TRBJ1-1
clone size: many
CDR3 protein: CASSQGYGELNTEAFF
CDR3 DNA: TGTGCCAGCAGCCAAGGGTATGGCGAGCTGAACACTGAAGCTTTCTTT

D gene: NA
V gene: TRBV7-9
J gene: TRBJ1-2
clone size: many
CDR3 protein: CASSLSVNYGYTF
CDR3 DNA: TGTGCCAGCAGCTTATCCGTAAACTATGGCTACACCTTC

D gene: NA
V gene: TRBV12-3/TRBV12-4
J gene: TRBJ1-2
clone size: many
CDR3 protein: CASSPAGGRGYTF
CDR3 DNA: TGTGCCAGCAGCCCCGCGGGGGGAAGAGGCTACACCTTC

D gene: NA
V gene: TRBV20-1
J gene: TRBJ1-1
clone size: many
CDR3 protein: CSASGVHEQVTEAFF
CDR3 DNA: TGCAGTGCCTCGGGTGTACACGAACAGGTCACTGAAGCTTTCTTT

D gene: NA
V gene: TRBV29-1
J gene: TRBJ2-3
clone size: NA
CDR3 protein: CSAQGTDTQYF
CDR3 DNA: TGCAGCGCACAGGGCACAGATACGCAGTATTTT

D gene: NA
V gene: TRBV29-1
J gene: TRBJ2-7
clone size: NA
CDR3 protein: CSVETQDSFSYEQYF
CDR3 DNA: TGCAGCGTTGAAACGCAGGACAGTTTCTCCTACGAGCAGTACTTC

D gene: TRBD2
V gene: TRBV9
J gene: TRBJ2-5
clone size: NA
CDR3 protein: CASAGEGETQYF
CDR3 DNA: TGTGCCAGCGCGGGAGAGGGTGAGACCCAGTACTTC

D gene: NA
V gene: TRBV24-1
J gene: TRBJ2-3
clone size: NA
CDR3 protein: CATSEQIGTDTQYF
CDR3 DNA: TGTGCCACCAGTGAGCAAATTGGGACAGATACGCAGTATTTT

D gene: NA
V gene: TRBV5-4
J gene: TRBJ2-7
clone size: NA
CDR3 protein: CASSSSPQRGEQYF
CDR3 DNA: TGTGCCAGCAGCTCTAGTCCTCAAAGGGGGGAGCAGTACTTC

D gene: NA
V gene: TRBV25-1
J gene: TRBJ2-5
clone size: NA
CDR3 protein: CASSDGGVGQPQYF
CDR3 DNA: TGTGCCAGCAGCGACGGGGGAGTCGGTCAGCCCCAGTACTTC

D gene: TRBD2
V gene: TRBV19
J gene: TRBJ2-7
clone size: NA
CDR3 protein: CATGTSGAYEQYF
CDR3 DNA: TGTGCCACCGGGACTAGCGGCGCCTACGAGCAGTACTTC

D gene: NA
V gene: TRBV9
J gene: TRBJ2-1
clone size: NA
CDR3 protein: CASSVDYHNEQFF
CDR3 DNA: TGTGCCAGCAGCGTAGACTACCACAATGAGCAGTTCTTC

D gene: TRBD1
V gene: TRBV4-3
J gene: TRBJ1-1
clone size: NA
CDR3 protein: CASSRLVQGDSEAFF
CDR3 DNA: TGCGCCAGCAGCCGACTAGTACAGGGGGACTCTGAAGCTTTCTTT

D gene: NA
V gene: TRBV20-1
J gene: TRBJ1-2
clone size: NA
CDR3 protein: CSPSRAGRIYGYTF
CDR3 DNA: TGCAGTCCCTCCAGGGCAGGGCGGATCTATGGCTACACCTTC

D gene: NA
V gene: TRBV20-1
J gene: TRBJ2-5
clone size: few
CDR3 protein: CSARGGNQETQYF
CDR3 DNA: TGCAGTGCTAGAGGGGGTAACCAAGAGACCCAGTACTTC

D gene: TRBD1
V gene: TRBV2
J gene: TRBJ1-2
clone size: many
CDR3 protein: CARTSLRGPDGYTF
CDR3 DNA: TGTGCCAGAACCTCCCTGAGGGGGCCTGATGGCTACACCTTC

D gene: NA
V gene: TRBV20-1
J gene: TRBJ2-7
clone size: NA
CDR3 protein: CSARDRQGDEQYF
CDR3 DNA: TGCAGTGCTAGAGATAGGCAGGGAGACGAGCAGTACTTC

D gene: NA
V gene: TRBV7-8
J gene: TRBJ2-2
clone size: NA
CDR3 protein: CASSLKATGNTGELFF
CDR3 DNA: TGTGCCAGCAGCTTAAAGGCGACAGGGAACACCGGGGAGCTGTTTTTT

D gene: NA
V gene: TRBV4-3
J gene: TRBJ1-1
clone size: many
CDR3 protein: CASSLNRYTEAFF
CDR3 DNA: TGCGCCAGCAGCCTGAACAGGTACACTGAAGCTTTCTTT

D gene: NA
V gene: TRBV7-6
J gene: TRBJ2-1
clone size: NA
CDR3 protein: CASSTAGQNNNEQFF
CDR3 DNA: TGTGCCAGCAGCACGGCGGGACAGAATAACAATGAGCAGTTCTTC

D gene: NA
V gene: TRBV6-5
J gene: TRBJ1-1
clone size: many
CDR3 protein: CASSYWGESTEAFF
CDR3 DNA: TGTGCCAGCAGTTACTGGGGGGAGAGCACTGAAGCTTTCTTT

D gene: NA
V gene: TRBV7-9
J gene: TRBJ2-1
clone size: many
CDR3 protein: CASSLDYAGNEQFF
CDR3 DNA: TGTGCCAGCAGCTTAGACTACGCAGGCAATGAGCAGTTCTTC

D gene: TRBD2
V gene: TRBV9
J gene: TRBJ2-5
clone size: NA
CDR3 protein: CASSVDPAGGRQETQYF
CDR3 DNA: TGTGCCAGCAGCGTAGACCCAGCGGGGGGGCGGCAAGAGACCCAGTACTTC

D gene: NA
V gene: TRBV12-3/TRBV12-4
J gene: TRBJ2-7
clone size: NA
CDR3 protein: CASTRTADNYEQYF
CDR3 DNA: TGTGCCAGCACCCGGACAGCTGATAACTACGAGCAGTACTTC

D gene: NA
V gene: TRBV2
J gene: TRBJ2-2
clone size: once
CDR3 protein: CASSETGTGELFF
CDR3 DNA: TGTGCCAGCAGTGAAACTGGCACCGGGGAGCTGTTTTTT

D gene: TRBD2
V gene: TRBV20-1
J gene: TRBJ2-7
clone size: many
CDR3 protein: CSARDMTSGGNEQYF
CDR3 DNA: TGCAGTGCTAGAGATATGACTAGCGGGGGGAACGAGCAGTACTTC

D gene: TRBD1
V gene: TRBV10-1
J gene: TRBJ2-5
clone size: NA
CDR3 protein: CASSELRYRGQETQYF
CDR3 DNA: TGCGCCAGCAGTGAGTTACGGTACAGGGGGCAAGAGACCCAGTACTTC

D gene: NA
V gene: TRBV7-9
J gene: TRBJ1-1
clone size: many
CDR3 protein: CASSSPGKEAFF
CDR3 DNA: TGTGCCAGCAGCTCCCCCGGGAAGGAAGCTTTCTTT

D gene: NA
V gene: TRBV19
J gene: TRBJ1-2
clone size: once
CDR3 protein: CASSTGQTYGYTF
CDR3 DNA: TGTGCCAGTAGTACCGGACAGACTTATGGCTACACCTTC

D gene: NA
V gene: TRBV29-1
J gene: TRBJ1-1
clone size: many
CDR3 protein: CSVEDGRGEAFF
CDR3 DNA: TGCAGCGTTGAAGATGGAAGGGGGGAAGCTTTCTTT

D gene: NA
V gene: TRBV10-3
J gene: TRBJ2-1
clone size: NA
CDR3 protein: CAIRDTYNEQFF
CDR3 DNA: TGTGCCATCAGGGACACGTACAATGAGCAGTTCTTC

D gene: TRBD1
V gene: TRBV12-3/TRBV12-4
J gene: TRBJ2-3
clone size: NA
CDR3 protein: CASSRTGTTDTQYF
CDR3 DNA: TGTGCCAGCAGTCGGACAGGGACCACAGATACGCAGTATTTT

D gene: TRBD2
V gene: TRBV29-1
J gene: TRBJ2-3
clone size: NA
CDR3 protein: CSVVGVVAGVAQYF
CDR3 DNA: TGCAGCGTTGTGGGGGTGGTAGCGGGAGTTGCGCAGTATTTT

D gene: NA
V gene: TRBV9
J gene: TRBJ1-2
clone size: many
CDR3 protein: CASSANQQFNYGYTF
CDR3 DNA: TGTGCCAGCAGCGCCAACCAACAGTTTAACTATGGCTACACCTTC

D gene: NA
V gene: TRBV7-3
J gene: TRBJ2-5
clone size: NA
CDR3 protein: CASSFFGALPRETQYF
CDR3 DNA: TGTGCCAGCAGCTTTTTCGGGGCACTACCGCGAGAGACCCAGTACTTC

D gene: TRBD1
V gene: TRBV14
J gene: TRBJ2-7
clone size: NA
CDR3 protein: CASSQDRGSGTGGDEQYF
CDR3 DNA: TGTGCCAGCAGCCAAGATCGGGGATCGGGGACAGGGGGCGACGAGCAGTACTTC

D gene: NA
V gene: TRBV2
J gene: TRBJ2-5
clone size: few
CDR3 protein: CASSQLASETQYF
CDR3 DNA: TGTGCCAGCAGCCAACTAGCTTCTGAGACCCAGTACTTC

D gene: NA
V gene: TRBV10-2
J gene: TRBJ2-5
clone size: few
CDR3 protein: CASSDLGNQETQYF
CDR3 DNA: TGCGCCAGCAGTGATCTCGGAAACCAAGAGACCCAGTACTTC

D gene: NA
V gene: TRBV24-1
J gene: TRBJ1-1
clone size: NA
CDR3 protein: CATSDGINTEAFF
CDR3 DNA: TGTGCCACCAGTGACGGGATTAACACTGAAGCTTTCTTT

D gene: NA
V gene: TRBV9
J gene: TRBJ2-7
clone size: NA
CDR3 protein: CASSFNTKYYEQYF
CDR3 DNA: TGTGCCAGCAGTTTCAATACCAAGTACTACGAGCAGTACTTC

D gene: TRBD1
V gene: TRBV20-1
J gene: TRBJ2-7
clone size: NA
CDR3 protein: CSATNRDRVAEQYF
CDR3 DNA: TGCAGTGCTACAAACCGGGACAGGGTAGCGGAGCAGTACTTC

D gene: TRBD1
V gene: TRBV5-6
J gene: TRBJ1-2
clone size: many
CDR3 protein: CASSLGQGSNYGYTF
CDR3 DNA: TGTGCCAGCAGCTTGGGACAGGGGAGTAACTATGGCTACACCTTC

D gene: NA
V gene: TRBV7-8
J gene: TRBJ1-1
clone size: NA
CDR3 protein: CASSFSVLEAFF
CDR3 DNA: TGTGCCAGCAGCTTTTCGGTTCTTGAAGCTTTCTTT

D gene: TRBD1
V gene: TRBV7-3
J gene: TRBJ2-3
clone size: few
CDR3 protein: CASSSTGSDTQYF
CDR3 DNA: TGTGCCAGCAGCTCGACAGGGTCAGATACGCAGTATTTT

D gene: NA
V gene: TRBV19
J gene: TRBJ1-1
clone size: many
CDR3 protein: CATLPVGGSTEAFF
CDR3 DNA: TGTGCCACTCTCCCGGTGGGAGGGAGCACTGAAGCTTTCTTT

D gene: NA
V gene: TRBV6-5
J gene: TRBJ1-1
clone size: many
CDR3 protein: CASSPQGITEAFF
CDR3 DNA: TGTGCCAGCAGCCCCCAGGGTATCACTGAAGCTTTCTTT